This TCR beta chain came from a study of blood T cell repertoires in COVID-19. Trimming took off 6 bases at V and 0 bases at J, with 12 bases between the two ends. CDR3 length: 15 residues. Germline V CDR1 and CDR2: MNHEY, SVGAGI. Only in-frame clones appear in the TCRdb table, and some are missing; sequencing was by immunoSEQ multiplex PCR. The profile shows about 200,000 clones, roughly 82% of them singletons. Sequencing input: PBMCs or T cells enriched from blood (not recorded which). The receptor was derived from a middle-aged man who had recovered from COVID-19. The V call is TRBV6-5, the J call TRBJ2-1; D perhaps matches TRBD2 (5 bases). CDR3 in amino acids: CASRRQLGSYNEQFF. Written as DNA, the CDR3 is TGTGCCAGCAGACGACAACTAGGCTCCTACAATGAGCAGTTCTTC.